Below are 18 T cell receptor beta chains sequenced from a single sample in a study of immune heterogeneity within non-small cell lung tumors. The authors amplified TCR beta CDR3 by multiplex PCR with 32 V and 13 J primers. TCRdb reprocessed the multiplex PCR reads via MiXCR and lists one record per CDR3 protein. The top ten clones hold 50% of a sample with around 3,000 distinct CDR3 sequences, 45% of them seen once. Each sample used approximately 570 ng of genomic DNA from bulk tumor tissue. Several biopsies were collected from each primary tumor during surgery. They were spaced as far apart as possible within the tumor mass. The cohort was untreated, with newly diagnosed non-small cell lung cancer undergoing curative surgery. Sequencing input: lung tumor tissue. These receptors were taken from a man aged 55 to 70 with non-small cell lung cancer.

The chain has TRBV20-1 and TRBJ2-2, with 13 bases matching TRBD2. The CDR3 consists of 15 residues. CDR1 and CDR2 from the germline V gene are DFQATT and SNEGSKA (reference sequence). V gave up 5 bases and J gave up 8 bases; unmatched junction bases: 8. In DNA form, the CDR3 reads TGCAGTGCTGAACCGGGACTAGCGGGAACGGGGGAGCTGTTTTTT. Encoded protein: CSAEPGLAGTGELFF.

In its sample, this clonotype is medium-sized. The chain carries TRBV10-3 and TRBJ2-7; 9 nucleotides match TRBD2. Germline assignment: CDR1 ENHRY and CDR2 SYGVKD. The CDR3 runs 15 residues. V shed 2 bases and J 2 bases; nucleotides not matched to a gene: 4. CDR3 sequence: CAISEGLAKTYEQYF. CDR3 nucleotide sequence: TGTGCCATCAGTGAGGGACTAGCGAAAACCTACGAGCAGTACTTC.

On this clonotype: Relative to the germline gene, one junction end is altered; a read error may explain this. The CDR3 reads CANSTPRESAIQETQYF. CDR3 bases: TGTGCCAACAGCACACCGCGGGAGAGCGCCATTCAAGAGACCCAGTACTTC. V gene TRBV7-9 combines with J gene TRBJ2-5; TRBD2 agrees at 7 bases. Germline V gene data show CDR1 as SEHNR and CDR2 as FQNEAQ (reference sequence). There are 17 residues in the CDR3.

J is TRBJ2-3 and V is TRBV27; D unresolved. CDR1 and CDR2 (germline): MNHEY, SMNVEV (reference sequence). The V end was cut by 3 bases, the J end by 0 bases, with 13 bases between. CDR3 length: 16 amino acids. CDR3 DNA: TGTGCCAGCAGTTTGTTCGACGGCGGTAGCACAGATACGCAGTATTTT. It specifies CASSLFDGGSTDTQYF.

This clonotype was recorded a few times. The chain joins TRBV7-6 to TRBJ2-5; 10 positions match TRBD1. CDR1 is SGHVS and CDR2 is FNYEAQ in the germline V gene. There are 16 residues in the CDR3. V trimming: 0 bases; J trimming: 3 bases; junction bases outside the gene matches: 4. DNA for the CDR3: TGTGCCAGCAGCTTAGCGTCCGGGACAGGGGAAGAGACCCAGTACTTC. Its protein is CASSLASGTGEETQYF.

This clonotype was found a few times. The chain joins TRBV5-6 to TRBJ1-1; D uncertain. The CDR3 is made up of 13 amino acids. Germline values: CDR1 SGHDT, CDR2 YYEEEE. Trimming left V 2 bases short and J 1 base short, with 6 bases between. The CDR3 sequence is CASSFGPNTEAFF. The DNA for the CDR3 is TGTGCCAGCAGCTTTGGACCGAACACTGAAGCTTTCTTT.

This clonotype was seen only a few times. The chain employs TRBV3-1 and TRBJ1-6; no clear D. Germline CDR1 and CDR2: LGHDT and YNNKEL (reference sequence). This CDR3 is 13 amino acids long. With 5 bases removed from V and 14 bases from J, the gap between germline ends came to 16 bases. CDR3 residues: CASSTSGVTTLHF. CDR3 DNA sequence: TGTGCCAGCAGCACCAGCGGGGTGACGACCCTCCACTTT.

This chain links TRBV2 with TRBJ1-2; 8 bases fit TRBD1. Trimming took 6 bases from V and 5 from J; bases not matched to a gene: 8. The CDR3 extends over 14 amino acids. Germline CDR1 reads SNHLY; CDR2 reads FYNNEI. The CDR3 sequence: CASRGQVVYYGYTF. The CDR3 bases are TGTGCCAGCAGGGGACAGGTCGTCTATTATGGCTACACCTTC.

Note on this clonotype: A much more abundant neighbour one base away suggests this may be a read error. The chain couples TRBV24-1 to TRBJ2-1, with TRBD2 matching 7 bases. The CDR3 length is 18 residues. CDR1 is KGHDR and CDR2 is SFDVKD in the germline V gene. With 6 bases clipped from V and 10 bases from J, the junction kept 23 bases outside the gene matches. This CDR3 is CATSRGGLAADHEQEQFF. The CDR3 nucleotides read TGTGCCACCAGTCGGGGAGGGCTAGCGGCTGATCACGAACAGGAGCAGTTCTTC.

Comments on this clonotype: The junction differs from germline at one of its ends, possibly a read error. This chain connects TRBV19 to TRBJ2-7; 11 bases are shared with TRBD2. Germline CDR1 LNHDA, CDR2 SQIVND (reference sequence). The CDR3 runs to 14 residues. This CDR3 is CTSSISGRAPEQYF. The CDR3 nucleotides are TGTACCAGTAGTATTAGCGGGAGGGCTCCCGAGCAGTACTTC. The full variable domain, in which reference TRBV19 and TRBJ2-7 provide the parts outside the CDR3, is DGGITQSPKYLFRKEGQNVTLSCEQNLNHDAMYWYRQDPGQGLRLIYYSQIVNDFQKGDIAEGYSVSREKKESFPLTVTSAQKNPTAFYLCTSSISGRAPEQYFGPGTRLTVT.

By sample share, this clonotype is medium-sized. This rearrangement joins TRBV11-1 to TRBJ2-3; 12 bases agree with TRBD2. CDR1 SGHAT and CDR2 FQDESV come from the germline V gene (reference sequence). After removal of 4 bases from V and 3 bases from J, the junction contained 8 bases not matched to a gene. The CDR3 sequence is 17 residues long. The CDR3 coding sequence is TGTGCCAGCAGCTCTGCCCCTAGCGGGAGGGGGACAGATACGCAGTATTTT. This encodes CASSSAPSGRGTDTQYF.

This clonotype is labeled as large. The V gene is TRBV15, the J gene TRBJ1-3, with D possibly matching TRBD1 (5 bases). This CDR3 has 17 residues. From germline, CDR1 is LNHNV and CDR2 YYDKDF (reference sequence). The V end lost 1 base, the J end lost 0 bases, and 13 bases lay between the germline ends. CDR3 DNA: TGTGCCACCAGCAGAGTCCCCAGGGCCGGCTCTGGAAACACCATATATTTT. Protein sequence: CATSRVPRAGSGNTIYF.

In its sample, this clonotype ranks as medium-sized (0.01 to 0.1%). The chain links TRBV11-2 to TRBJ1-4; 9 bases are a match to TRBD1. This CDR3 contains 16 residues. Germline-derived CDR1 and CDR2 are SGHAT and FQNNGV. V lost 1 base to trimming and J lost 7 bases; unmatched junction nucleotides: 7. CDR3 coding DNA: TGTGCCAGCAGCTTAGGAAACAGGGGGCCTTCTGAAAAACTGTTTTTT. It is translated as CASSLGNRGPSEKLFF.

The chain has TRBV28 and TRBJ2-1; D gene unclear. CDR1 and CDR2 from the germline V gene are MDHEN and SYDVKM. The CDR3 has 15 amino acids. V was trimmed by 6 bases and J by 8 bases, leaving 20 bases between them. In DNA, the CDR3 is TGTGCCAGCAGCTTACTCCGGCAGGTTGACGATGAGCAGTTCTTC. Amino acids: CASSLLRQVDDEQFF.

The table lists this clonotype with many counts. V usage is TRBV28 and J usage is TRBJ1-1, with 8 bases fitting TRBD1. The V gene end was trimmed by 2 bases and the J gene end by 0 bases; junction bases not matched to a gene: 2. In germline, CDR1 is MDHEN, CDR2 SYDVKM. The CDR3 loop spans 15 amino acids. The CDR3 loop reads CASSLQGAMNTEAFF. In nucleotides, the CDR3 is TGTGCCAGCAGTTTACAGGGGGCAATGAACACTGAAGCTTTCTTT. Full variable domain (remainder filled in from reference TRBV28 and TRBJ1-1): DVKVTQSSRYLVKRTGEKVFLECVQDMDHENMFWYRQDPGLGLRLIYFSYDVKMKEKGDIPEGYSVSREKKERFSLILESASTNQTSMYLCASSLQGAMNTEAFFGQGTRLTVV.

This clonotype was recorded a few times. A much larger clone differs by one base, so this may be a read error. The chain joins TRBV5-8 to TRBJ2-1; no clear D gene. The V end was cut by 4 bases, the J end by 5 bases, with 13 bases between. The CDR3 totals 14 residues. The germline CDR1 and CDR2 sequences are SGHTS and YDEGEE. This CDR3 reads CASSPQSTNNEQFF. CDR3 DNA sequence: TGTGCCAGCAGCCCCCAGTCTACAAACAATGAGCAGTTCTTC.

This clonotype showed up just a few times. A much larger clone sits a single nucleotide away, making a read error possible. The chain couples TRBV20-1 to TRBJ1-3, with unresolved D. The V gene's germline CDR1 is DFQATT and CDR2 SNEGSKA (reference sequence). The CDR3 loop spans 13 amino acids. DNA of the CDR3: TGCAGTGCCCCGAGCTTCTCTGGAAGCACCATATATTTT. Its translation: CSAPSFSGSTIYF.

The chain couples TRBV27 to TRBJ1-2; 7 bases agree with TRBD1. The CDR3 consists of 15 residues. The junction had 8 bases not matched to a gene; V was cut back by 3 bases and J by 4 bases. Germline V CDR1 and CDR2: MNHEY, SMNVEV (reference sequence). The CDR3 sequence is CASSLSISGGYGYTF. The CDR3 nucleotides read TGTGCCAGCAGTTTGTCAATTTCAGGGGGCTATGGCTACACCTTC.